This entry lists 2 T cell receptor beta chains sequenced from one sample in a study of blood T cell repertoires in COVID-19. The protocol was immunoSEQ multiplex PCR, while the TCRdb copy is restricted to in-frame clones and leaves out a portion. The table shows under 400,000 clones, with approximately 90% occurring only once. Sequencing was done on a sample of peripheral blood. The receptors shown here come from a woman under 40 with COVID-19, enrolled during active disease.

As regards this clone: The sample contains more than one DNA sequence encoding this CDR3. The V gene is TRBV19, the J gene TRBJ1-1; unclear D gene. The CDR3 has 14 amino acids. The germline V and J ends were trimmed by 1 base and 0 bases, with 6 bases remaining between them. CDR1 and CDR2 from the germline V gene are LNHDA and SQIVND (reference sequence). The CDR3 loop reads CASSIGRLNTEAFF. CDR3 nucleotides: TGTGCCAGTAGTATAGGGAGGCTGAACACTGAAGCTTTCTTT.

This chain connects TRBV5-5 to TRBJ1-5; 9 bases are shared with TRBD1. This CDR3 has 15 residues. V lost 4 bases, J lost 4 bases, and 6 bases stayed unmatched. Per the germline V gene, CDR1 is SGHKS and CDR2 is YYEKEE (reference sequence). The CDR3 reads CASSGGTGQNQPQHF. The CDR3 DNA sequence: TGTGCCAGCAGCGGGGGGACAGGGCAAAATCAGCCCCAGCATTTT.